This entry lists 27 T cell receptor beta chains sequenced from one sample in a study of a mutant IDH1 vaccine in newly diagnosed glioma (TCRdb year 2021). Libraries were built with the immunoSEQ multiplex PCR assay. The table was pulled from immuneACCESS by TCRdb, which kept in-frame rearrangements only. Such tables lose some clones; where checked, under half of the loss comes from unresolved V genes, and the rest has no known cause. The sample records over 55,000 clones, more than 70% of which are singletons. Together, the top ten hold over 4% of the sample. The label giving this sample's time point can be read as: baseline, week 1 (first vaccination visit). The label giving this sample's treatment or condition can be read as: pre-vaccination baseline after standard-of-care therapy. The sample was peripheral blood mononuclear cells (PBMCs), taken from a glioma patient treated with radiotherapy, temozolomide or both. All receptors derive from a young woman with glioma. Some clones in this sample may be carry-over from other donors' samples.

The V gene is TRBV7-9, the J gene TRBJ2-7; 8 bases are shared with TRBD2. Germline V CDR1 and CDR2: SEHNR, FQNEAQ (reference sequence). Trimming removed 3 bases from V and 2 bases from J; junction bases left unmatched: 3. The CDR3 length is 14 residues. CDR3 region: CASSLLAGTYEQYF. In DNA form, the CDR3 reads TGTGCCAGCAGCTTGTTAGCGGGGACCTACGAGCAGTACTTC.

This clone has only a few counts. V gene TRBV19 combines with J gene TRBJ1-1; D might be TRBD1 (6 bases). The CDR3 contains 14 residues. Germline loops: CDR1 LNHDA, CDR2 SQIVND (reference sequence). Deletions cut 6 bases from V and 1 base from J, with 12 bases between. CDR3 bases: TGTGCCAGTAGCCCAACAGGGCCGAACACTGAAGCTTTCTTT. The encoded protein is CASSPTGPNTEAFF.

The CDR3 sequence: CAVRAGVDYEQYF. CDR3 in DNA: TGTGCCGTCCGGGCGGGAGTAGACTACGAGCAGTACTTC. V is TRBV5-4 and J is TRBJ2-7, with 7 bases fitting TRBD2. Germline lookup yields CDR1 SGHNT and CDR2 YYREEE (reference sequence). Trimming at V came to 10 bases and at J to 3 bases, leaving 10 bases not matched to a gene. CDR3 size: 13 residues.

V gene TRBV6-1 combines with J gene TRBJ2-7, with a tentative D call TRBD1 (6 bases). The CDR3 is made up of 12 amino acids. Germline V lookup: CDR1 MNHNS, CDR2 SASEGT. V gave up 11 bases and J gave up 2 bases, with 13 bases separating them. The DNA for the CDR3 is TGTGCCGGTGGGGGCCTAACCTACGAGCAGTACTTC. It translates to CAGGGLTYEQYF.

The sample holds one count of this clone. A junction boundary mismatches the germline segment, possibly from a read error. The chain has TRBV7-7 and TRBJ2-3; D ambiguous. This CDR3 is 13 amino acids long. From germline, CDR1 is SSHAT and CDR2 FNYEAQ (reference sequence). The CDR3 protein is CASSFDFTDTQYF. The CDR3 nucleotides are TGTGCTAGCAGCTTTGACTTCACAGATACGCAGTATTTT.

This rearrangement joins TRBV9 to TRBJ2-5; the match to TRBD1 covers 10 bases. Looked up from germline, CDR1 is SGDLS and CDR2 is YYNGEE. The V segment lost 1 base and the J segment 5 bases; nucleotides outside the gene matches: 5. CDR3 length: 15 residues. CDR3 DNA: TGTGCCAGCAGCGTAAGGGACAGGGGAGGGGAGACCCAGTACTTC. This gives the protein CASSVRDRGGETQYF.

The chain is built from TRBV12-1 and TRBJ2-3; the D call of TRBD2 is as the table states it, not checked on the DNA. TRBV12-1 is annotated as a pseudogene. This CDR3 is 15 amino acids long. The CDR3 loop is CASSPDFGSTDTQYF. In nucleotides, the CDR3 is TGTGCCAGCAGCCCCGACTTTGGGAGCACAGATACGCAGTATTTT.

The J gene is TRBJ2-5, the V gene TRBV15; D unclear. Germline-derived CDR1 and CDR2 are LNHNV and YYDKDF (reference sequence). V dropped 5 bases and J dropped 5 bases, with 12 bases sitting between them. The CDR3 is 13 residues long. The chain's CDR3 is CATSPSPLETQYF. CDR3 sequence (DNA): TGTGCCACCAGCCCATCCCCGTTGGAGACCCAGTACTTC.

The chain couples TRBV4-2 to TRBJ1-2; tentatively, D is TRBD1 (5 bases). V lost 0 bases, J lost 6 bases, and 14 bases lay in between. The V gene's germline CDR1 is LGHNA and CDR2 YNFKEQ. This CDR3 is built from 15 residues. CDR3 in amino acids: CASSQEYGAPDGYTF. The CDR3 region has the DNA TGTGCCAGCAGCCAAGAATATGGGGCGCCGGATGGCTACACCTTC.

The V and J genes are TRBV7-2 and TRBJ2-1; D perhaps matches TRBD1 (6 bases). CDR3 length equals 16 residues. Trimming pared 5 bases from V and 4 bases from J, leaving 18 bases between. Per germline, CDR1 SGHTA and CDR2 FQGNSA. The chain's CDR3 is CASSELTGPSYNEQFF. The CDR3 DNA follows: TGTGCCAGCAGCGAACTAACAGGGCCATCTTACAATGAGCAGTTCTTC.

The V and J genes are TRBV30 and TRBJ1-1, with D perhaps TRBD1 (6 bases). This CDR3 comprises 13 residues. Germline V CDR1 and CDR2: GTSNPN, SVGIG (reference sequence). V lost 1 base to trimming and J lost 4 bases, with 10 bases between them. As DNA, the CDR3 is TGTGCCTGGAGTGGAGGAGGGGGCACTGAAGCTTTCTTT. Its protein product is CAWSGGGGTEAFF.

The chain carries TRBV5-1 and TRBJ1-2; maybe TRBD1 (6 bases). The V gene lost 0 bases and the J gene lost 0 bases, with 9 bases spanning the gap. CDR3 length: 15 residues. Looked up from germline, CDR1 is SGHRS and CDR2 is YFSETQ. The CDR3 bases are TGCGCCAGCAGCTTGGAGGGGGGAGCTAACTATGGCTACACCTTC. This encodes CASSLEGGANYGYTF.

The chain links TRBV5-1 to TRBJ2-7; tentative D call: TRBD1 (5 bases). Germline-derived CDR1 and CDR2 are SGHRS and YFSETQ. This CDR3 is built from 14 residues. V lost 1 base, J lost 2 bases, and 10 bases lay in between. The CDR3 DNA sequence: TGCGCCAGCAGCTTGAATTCAGGGACCTACGAGCAGTACTTC. It codes for CASSLNSGTYEQYF.

This clone was found once. This chain links TRBV2 with TRBJ2-2, with D perhaps matching TRBD1 (5 bases). This CDR3 has 15 residues. Germline assignment: CDR1 SNHLY and CDR2 FYNNEI. V lost 0 bases and J lost 5, with 10 bases in between. The CDR3 spells CASSEATRQTGELFF. In DNA form, the CDR3 reads TGTGCCAGCAGTGAAGCTACAAGACAGACCGGGGAGCTGTTTTTT.

This rearrangement joins TRBV7-9 to TRBJ1-2; possible D gene TRBD1, 5 bases. Trimming pared 5 bases from V and 4 bases from J, leaving 11 bases between. The CDR3 is 13 amino acids. Germline CDR1 is SEHNR and CDR2 is FQNEAQ (reference sequence). The CDR3 spells CASSQRGGYGYTF. The DNA of the CDR3 is TGTGCCAGCAGCCAAAGGGGAGGCTATGGCTACACCTTC.

This clone occurred once. The V call is TRBV7-6, the J call TRBJ2-6; 7 bases match TRBD2. CDR1 is SGHVS, CDR2 FNYEAQ, per germline. CDR3 length equals 16 residues. V lost 5 bases and J lost 6; bases outside the gene matches: 10. In DNA, the CDR3 is TGTGCCAGCAGCCCAGGCCAGCGGGGAATGGCCAACGTCCTGACTTTC. It codes for CASSPGQRGMANVLTF.

The rearrangement links TRBV4-1 to TRBJ2-5, with 7 bases lining up with TRBD2. Germline CDR1 is MGHRA and CDR2 is YSYEKL. The CDR3 extends over 16 amino acids. With 1 base clipped from V and 4 bases from J, the junction kept 9 bases outside the gene matches. CDR3 amino acids: CASSQATSVVGETQYF. CDR3 DNA: TGCGCCAGCAGCCAAGCAACTAGCGTTGTGGGAGAGACCCAGTACTTC.

The chain carries TRBV29-1 and TRBJ1-2, with D perhaps TRBD1 (5 bases). The germline V gene has CDR1 SQVTM and CDR2 ANQGSEA. The CDR3 contains 15 residues. V was clipped by 2 bases and J by 0 bases, with 13 bases between them. In nucleotides, the CDR3 is TGCAGCGTTGAAACTTCAGGGATCACTAACTATGGCTACACCTTC. This gives the protein CSVETSGITNYGYTF.

In its sample, this clone was seen once. One end of the junction is discordant with germline, which a read error may explain. This chain links TRBV2 with TRBJ2-7; 10 nucleotides match TRBD2. This CDR3 is built from 14 residues. Germline V gene lookup returns CDR1 SNHLY and CDR2 FYNNEI. The CDR3 region is CASKREGLVYGQYF. The CDR3 region has the DNA TGTGCCAGCAAGCGGGAGGGCCTTGTCTACGGGCAGTACTTC. Supplemented by reference TRBV2 and TRBJ2-7, the full variable domain reads EPEVTQTPSHQVTQMGQEVILRCVPISNHLYFYWYRQILGQKVEFLVSFYNNEISEKSEIFDDQFSVERPDGSNFTLKIRSTKLEDSAMYFCASKREGLVYGQYFGPGTRLTVT.

V and J are TRBV5-4 and TRBJ1-4; D is unresolved. The CDR3 is 14 residues long. Trimming took off 5 bases at V and 7 bases at J, with 15 bases between the two ends. Germline CDR1 reads SGHNT; CDR2 reads YYREEE (reference sequence). The CDR3 loop is CASRGARDGEKLFF. As DNA, the CDR3 is TGTGCCAGCAGAGGCGCCCGGGATGGTGAAAAACTGTTTTTT.

V is TRBV7-3 and J is TRBJ2-7; 7 bases align to TRBD1. The CDR3 covers 14 residues. The germline V gene encodes CDR1 SGHTA and CDR2 FQGTGA. The ends lost 5 bases at V and 3 bases at J; junction bases unmatched: 7. CDR3 protein: CASSTYPGGYEQYF. The CDR3 DNA sequence: TGTGCCAGCAGCACATATCCAGGGGGCTACGAGCAGTACTTC.

As regards this clone: At one end the junction does not follow the germline gene, possibly because of a read error. The chain carries TRBV7-2 and TRBJ2-3, with TRBD2 identical over 11 bases. The CDR3 has 12 residues. The germline V gene encodes CDR1 SGHTA and CDR2 FQGNSA. The DNA of the CDR3 is TGTGCCAGCAGCTCCGGACTAGCGGGTGGCAATTTT. Encoded protein: CASSSGLAGGNF. Combining the CDR3 with reference TRBV7-2 and TRBJ2-3 gives the whole variable domain GAGVSQSPSNKVTEKGKDVELRCDPISGHTALYWYRQSLGQGLEFLIYFQGNSAPDKSGLPSDRFSAERTGGSVSTLTIQRTQQEDSAVYLCASSSGLAGGNFGPGTRLTVL.

The chain uses TRBV11-3 and TRBJ1-2, with a weak D call TRBD1 (5 bases). Per germline, CDR1 SGHNT and CDR2 YENEEA. V lost 2 bases to trimming and J lost 0 bases, with 13 bases between them. This CDR3 has 16 residues. The CDR3 is CASSLFSQTANYGYTF. The CDR3 bases are TGTGCCAGCAGCTTATTTTCCCAGACAGCTAACTATGGCTACACCTTC.

This clone occurred once. The chain recombines TRBV6-1 with TRBJ2-2, with 9 positions matching TRBD1. Losses at the gene ends were 4 bases for V and 7 bases for J; bases not matched to a gene: 7. The CDR3 is 15 amino acids. CDR1 and CDR2 from the germline V gene are MNHNS and SASEGT. The CDR3 is CASSGRTGDVGELFF. CDR3 sequence (DNA): TGTGCCAGCAGTGGGCGGACAGGGGACGTCGGGGAGCTGTTTTTT.

This clone was seen a single time. This rearrangement joins TRBV9 to TRBJ2-5; D possibly matches TRBD1 or TRBD2 (7 bases each). This CDR3 comprises 15 residues. The V and J ends lost 4 bases and 5 bases respectively, with 18 bases between them. The germline V gene encodes CDR1 SGDLS and CDR2 YYNGEE. This CDR3 reads CASSPRQGGLETQYF. DNA for the CDR3: TGTGCCAGCAGCCCCCGACAGGGAGGGTTGGAGACCCAGTACTTC.

The gene calls are TRBV2 and TRBJ1-1; TRBD1 aligns across 9 bases. The germline V gene has CDR1 SNHLY and CDR2 FYNNEI. The CDR3 consists of 13 residues. V lost 11 bases to trimming and J lost 5 bases; unmatched junction nucleotides: 9. Here the CDR3 reads CAWTDRGRTEAFF. For the CDR3, the DNA is TGTGCCTGGACGGACAGGGGAAGGACTGAAGCTTTCTTT.

CDR3 sequence: CASGLGAFQGQPQHF. CDR3 bases: TGTGCTAGTGGTTTGGGGGCATTTCAGGGTCAGCCCCAGCATTTT. The J gene is TRBJ1-5, the V gene TRBV12-5, with D possibly TRBD1 on 5 matching bases. Germline V gene sequence: CDR1 LGHNT, CDR2 FRNRAP. V was shortened by 1 base and J by 6 bases, with 13 bases between the two germline ends. The CDR3 sequence is 15 residues long.